Listed here are 17 T cell receptor beta chains from one sample, sequenced in a study of response to subunit inactivated influenza vaccine. TCRdb called the RT-PCR reads again in MiXCR, with one record for every CDR3 protein. The sample comprises roughly 710,000 distinct CDR3 sequences, approximately 14% of which are singletons, and around 7.6% rests with the top ten. Sequenced here: PBMCs from blood, sampled around 15 days before vaccination. The receptors derive from a middle-aged man who received an inactivated influenza vaccine.

This clonotype was observed at least ten times. This chain connects TRBV7-8 to TRBJ2-5; 7 positions agree with TRBD2. This CDR3 region has 17 residues. Germline values: CDR1 SGHVS, CDR2 FQNEAQ. The V gene end was trimmed by 7 bases and the J gene end by 4 bases; junction bases not matched to a gene: 18. The CDR3 DNA is TGTGCCAGCACCCTACTGGGAGGGTATGCGAGTTTAGAGACCCAGTACTTC. Protein: CASTLLGGYASLETQYF.

The chain couples TRBV6-1 to TRBJ2-7, with a tentative D call TRBD2 (6 bases). CDR1 and CDR2 from the germline V gene are MNHNS and SASEGT. Trimming cost V 6 bases and J 1 base, with 16 bases left between them. The CDR3 is 15 residues long. Written as DNA, the CDR3 is TGTGCCAGCAGGTCTACGGGGACTTTTTCCTACGAGCAGTACTTC. Translating it yields CASRSTGTFSYEQYF.

This clonotype was found a few times. The chain carries TRBV12-3 or TRBV12-4 and TRBJ2-5, with 12 bases lining up with TRBD2. V lost 4 bases to trimming and J lost 4 bases; unmatched junction nucleotides: 4. The CDR3 runs 15 residues. The DNA of the CDR3 is TGTGCCAGCAGTTCTAGCGGGGGGGCCGTAGAGACCCAGTACTTC. Translated, it gives CASSSSGGAVETQYF.

This clonotype has a handful of counts. The chain joins TRBV9 to TRBJ2-5, with TRBD2 matching 8 bases. The V and J ends lost 2 bases and 1 base, in that order; junction bases with no gene match: 1. The germline V gene encodes CDR1 SGDLS and CDR2 YYNGEE. The length of the CDR3 is 14 residues. CDR3 sequence: CASSVGTSQETQYF. CDR3 DNA: TGTGCCAGCAGCGTTGGGACTAGCCAAGAGACCCAGTACTTC. Full variable domain (rest looked up from reference TRBV9 and TRBJ2-5): DSGVTQTPKHLITATGQRVTLRCSPRSGDLSVYWYQQSLDQGLQFLIQYYNGEERAKGNILERFSAQQFPDLHSELNLSSLELGDSALYFCASSVGTSQETQYFGPGTRLLVL.

The V and J genes are TRBV4-1 and TRBJ2-7, with TRBD2 identical over 13 bases. With V trimmed by 4 bases and J by 3 bases, 9 bases remained unmatched. Germline V lookup: CDR1 MGHRA, CDR2 YSYEKL. The CDR3 runs 17 residues. This chain's CDR3 is CASSRYSGTSGVYEQYF. CDR3 DNA: TGCGCCAGCAGCCGCTATTCTGGGACTAGCGGGGTCTACGAGCAGTACTTC.

V gene TRBV3-1 combines with J gene TRBJ1-1, with D perhaps matching TRBD1 (5 bases). Per germline, CDR1 LGHDT and CDR2 YNNKEL (reference sequence). Trimming cost V 0 bases and J 11 bases, with 16 bases left between them. The CDR3 sequence is 14 residues long. The CDR3 loop is CASSQDWSGGRAFF. CDR3 DNA sequence: TGTGCCAGCAGCCAAGATTGGTCGGGGGGACGGGCTTTCTTT.

The chain has TRBV19 and TRBJ2-2; D gene unclear. The CDR3 extends over 15 amino acids. CDR1 LNHDA and CDR2 SQIVND come from the germline V gene (reference sequence). Trimming left V 5 bases short and J 1 base short, with 11 bases between. The CDR3 DNA is TGTGCCAGTAGTCCGGCATCATTGAACACCGGGGAGCTGTTTTTT. Translation gives CASSPASLNTGELFF. Filled out from reference TRBV19 and TRBJ2-2, the complete variable domain reads DGGITQSPKYLFRKEGQNVTLSCEQNLNHDAMYWYRQDPGQGLRLIYYSQIVNDFQKGDIAEGYSVSREKKESFPLTVTSAQKNPTAFYLCASSPASLNTGELFFGEGSRLTVL.

The V call is TRBV28, the J call TRBJ2-6; D perhaps matches TRBD2 (6 bases). V was trimmed by 4 bases and J by 3 bases, leaving 19 bases between them. The CDR3 loop spans 18 amino acids. Germline CDR1 is MDHEN and CDR2 is SYDVKM. The CDR3: CASSYAGSSVVGANVLTF. CDR3 nucleotide sequence: TGTGCCAGCAGTTATGCCGGGAGCAGTGTCGTTGGGGCCAACGTCCTGACTTTC.

This clonotype was found many times. The gene calls are TRBV7-2 and TRBJ1-2; 7 bases align to TRBD1. The trim removed 5 bases at V and 3 bases at J, leaving 9 bases unmatched. This CDR3 spans 15 amino acids. Germline V gives CDR1 SGHTA, CDR2 FQGNSA. The CDR3 loop reads CASSLTGTDYYGYTF. The CDR3 DNA reads as TGTGCCAGCAGCCTCACCGGGACAGACTACTATGGCTACACCTTC.

This sequence joins TRBV7-8 and TRBJ2-7, with D uncertain. Trimming left V 2 bases short and J 2 bases short, with 7 bases between. The CDR3 covers 13 residues. Germline V gene lookup returns CDR1 SGHVS and CDR2 FQNEAQ. The CDR3 protein is CASSLKDAYEQYF. For the CDR3, the DNA is TGTGCCAGCAGCTTAAAGGACGCCTACGAGCAGTACTTC.

This clonotype was counted only a few times. The chain uses TRBV5-1 and TRBJ2-7; D not certain. V was clipped by 4 bases and J by 6 bases, with 17 bases between them. This CDR3 has 14 residues. Germline lookup yields CDR1 SGHRS and CDR2 YFSETQ. In DNA form, the CDR3 reads TGCGCCAGCAGCCTGGACGGTTTGGGGTCCGAGCAGTACTTC. It encodes CASSLDGLGSEQYF.

This clonotype has only a few counts. The chain combines TRBV20-1 with TRBJ2-1, with 11 bases that match TRBD2. The CDR3 totals 20 residues. The junction had 17 bases not matched to a gene; V was cut back by 0 bases and J by 4 bases. The germline V gene has CDR1 DFQATT and CDR2 SNEGSKA (reference sequence). CDR3 bases: TGCAGTGCTAGAGATGACCCTACGACTAGCGGGGACCCTTTTTACAATGAGCAGTTCTTC. Encoded protein: CSARDDPTTSGDPFYNEQFF.

This clonotype was recorded a few times. The chain carries TRBV27 and TRBJ2-5; the match to TRBD2 covers 7 bases. Germline-derived CDR1 and CDR2 are MNHEY and SMNVEV (reference sequence). J lost 2 bases, V lost 3 bases, and 9 bases had no gene match. The CDR3 is 16 residues long. CDR3 nucleotides: TGTGCCAGCAGTTTTTTTGCGGGAGTGAGTCAAGAGACCCAGTACTTC. Amino acids: CASSFFAGVSQETQYF.

A few counts support this clonotype. The chain uses TRBV7-2 and TRBJ2-1; unclear D gene. The CDR3 has 15 residues. Trimming stripped 5 bases from V and 4 bases from J, with 15 bases between. The germline gives CDR1 SGHTA, CDR2 FQGNSA. The CDR3 nucleotides read TGTGCCAGCAGCGACGGTCGGGTCAGGTACAATGAGCAGTTCTTC. Translation: CASSDGRVRYNEQFF.

The genes are TRBV7-9 and TRBJ2-3, with 11 positions matching TRBD2. The CDR3 runs 15 residues. Germline CDR1 reads SEHNR; CDR2 reads FQNEAQ (reference sequence). Trimming removed 5 bases from V and 5 bases from J; junction bases left unmatched: 6. The CDR3 DNA follows: TGTGCCAGCAGCCTCCGCGGGACTAGCGGAGATACGCAGTATTTT. As protein: CASSLRGTSGDTQYF.

On this clonotype: This may arise from a read error, as a much more abundant clone is one base away. The chain combines TRBV7-8 with TRBJ2-5; unclear D gene. CDR3 length: 12 residues. V was clipped by 2 bases and J by 4 bases, with 5 bases between them. CDR1 and CDR2 from the germline V gene are SGHVS and FQNEAQ. The CDR3 DNA sequence: TGTGCCAGCAGCTTATGGCCAGAGACCCAGTACTTC. It specifies CASSLWPETQYF.

This clonotype appeared a few times. The gene calls are TRBV30 and TRBJ2-1, with TRBD2 matching 7 bases. Germline CDR1 is GTSNPN and CDR2 is SVGIG (reference sequence). The V and J ends lost 0 bases and 5 bases, in that order; junction bases with no gene match: 10. The CDR3 contains 16 residues. The CDR3 nucleotides read TGTGCCTGGAGTGTACGGGGCAGCGGGGTCGACAATGAGCAGTTCTTC. Translated, it gives CAWSVRGSGVDNEQFF.